Shown below are 2 T cell receptor beta chains from a single sample sequenced in a study of CD8+ T cells in alopecia areata. Sequencing templates came from extracted RNA that was reverse transcribed into cDNA. Repertoires were generated with immunoSEQ multiplex PCR, while TCRdb's copy carries only in-frame clones and drops some. This record lists 200,000 to 300,000 clones, none seen once only, and the top ten clones contain approximately 1.2%. It was with CD4, CD8alpha, NKG2D, NKG2ACE and other markers that pooled cutaneous lymph node cells were sorted. The specimen sequenced was CD4+ T cells sorted from a lymph node. These receptors came from a C3H/HeJ mouse with alopecia areata. Mouse MHC haplotype: H2-k.

Notes on this clone: Gene names are mouse gene names. The read is 4 residues too short to cover the CDR3 end, so that end is filled in from the germline J gene. Other DNA sequences from this sample encode an identical CDR3 as well. The chain is built from TRBV1 and TRBJ1-1, with unresolved D. V dropped 1 base and J dropped 0 bases, with 6 bases sitting between them. Germline V gene sequence: CDR1 NSQYPW, CDR2 LRSPGD (reference sequence). This CDR3 is built from 14 residues. CDR3 DNA (partial): TGCACCTGCAGTGCAGTACAATCAAACACA. Translating it yields CTCSAVQSNT. The full CDR3 protein is CTCSAVQSNTEVFF. Full variable domain (rest looked up from reference TRBV1 and TRBJ1-1): VTLLEQNPRWRLVPRGQAVNLRCILKNSQYPWMSWYQQDLQKQLQWLFTLRSPGDKEVKSLPGADYLATRVTDTELRLQVANMSQGRTLYCTCSAVQSNTEVFFGKGTRLTVV.

With regard to this clone: The gene names here belong to mouse. The DNA ends 4 residues before the CDR3 does, and the rest of the CDR3 is filled in from the germline J gene. V usage is TRBV5 and J usage is TRBJ2-4, with D possibly TRBD2 on 6 matching bases. The CDR3 has 17 residues. With 0 bases removed from V and 2 bases from J, the gap between germline ends came to 15 bases. CDR1 and CDR2 (germline): LGHNA, YNLKQL (reference sequence). CDR3 bases read: TGTGCCAGCAGCCAAGATCGGCCTGGGGCCCTTCAAAAC. Translated, it gives CASSQDRPGALQN. The CDR3 in its entirety is CASSQDRPGALQNTLYF.